The rows below give T cell receptor beta chains drawn from one sample of a study of Graves' ophthalmopathy and Graves' hyperthyroidism. TCRdb re-called the multiplex PCR reads with MiXCR, one entry per CDR3 protein. The data hold some 750,000 distinct CDR3 sequences, with roughly 41% observed a single time. What was sequenced was peripheral blood. These receptors all come from an adult man with Graves' ophthalmopathy. CDR3s leave out the opening cysteine and the closing phenylalanine or tryptophan. The order of the fields is D gene, clone size, CDR3 length, J gene, V gene, CDR3 protein. A D gene is named only where the DNA matches it firmly. The size entry is marked missing in some rows and otherwise reads once, few, many or a size class.

d_call: .; clone_size: few; cdr3_length: 14; j_call: TRBJ2-5; v_call: TRBV9; cdr3_aa: ASSVGVSGGKETQY
d_call: .; clone_size: once; cdr3_length: 14; j_call: TRBJ2-7; v_call: TRBV9; cdr3_aa: ASSVDSRVGSYEQY
d_call: .; clone_size: .; cdr3_length: 14; j_call: TRBJ1-5; v_call: TRBV24-1; cdr3_aa: ASSQDWGAGGQPQH
d_call: .; clone_size: .; cdr3_length: 11; j_call: TRBJ1-2; v_call: TRBV29-1; cdr3_aa: SLSGRDRYGYT
d_call: .; clone_size: many; cdr3_length: 12; j_call: TRBJ1-1; v_call: TRBV10-3; cdr3_aa: AITPGQQNTEAF
d_call: .; clone_size: once; cdr3_length: 11; j_call: TRBJ1-1; v_call: TRBV29-1; cdr3_aa: SVASGLNTEAF
d_call: .; clone_size: .; cdr3_length: 15; j_call: TRBJ1-2; v_call: TRBV5-1; cdr3_aa: ASSLDGVPTANYGYT
d_call: TRBD2; clone_size: many; cdr3_length: 13; j_call: TRBJ2-7; v_call: TRBV5-1; cdr3_aa: ASSLRTSGSYEQY
d_call: TRBD1; clone_size: .; cdr3_length: 14; j_call: TRBJ1-1; v_call: TRBV5-6; cdr3_aa: ASSVGGAGGNTEAF
d_call: .; clone_size: many; cdr3_length: 13; j_call: TRBJ1-6; v_call: TRBV19; cdr3_aa: ASSYTGNRASPLH
d_call: .; clone_size: .; cdr3_length: 12; j_call: TRBJ1-4; v_call: TRBV2; cdr3_aa: ASSDRGFREKLF
d_call: .; clone_size: once; cdr3_length: 12; j_call: TRBJ2-7; v_call: TRBV29-1; cdr3_aa: SIRDGPGPNEQY
d_call: TRBD1; clone_size: .; cdr3_length: 11; j_call: TRBJ2-5; v_call: TRBV5-1; cdr3_aa: ASNRDSKETQY
d_call: TRBD1; clone_size: .; cdr3_length: 13; j_call: TRBJ2-7; v_call: TRBV5-1; cdr3_aa: ASSLIGTGVAEQY
d_call: .; clone_size: .; cdr3_length: 13; j_call: TRBJ2-5; v_call: TRBV7-9; cdr3_aa: ASSLVWEYQETQY
d_call: TRBD1; clone_size: .; cdr3_length: 14; j_call: TRBJ1-6; v_call: TRBV9; cdr3_aa: ASSQPNRGNNSPLH